The 22 T cell receptor beta chains below come from one sample, sequenced in a study of T cell responses to AZD1222 COVID-19 vaccine. Profiled with immunoSEQ multiplex PCR; TCRdb holds only in-frame clones, not every one. Of about 150,000 clones in the sample, roughly nine tenths were seen once. The material was peripheral blood, obtained on day 0 of MenACWY control vaccination. The receptors shown here come from an adult in good health.

The chain combines TRBV11-1 with TRBJ1-6; 10 bases are shared with TRBD1. CDR1 and CDR2 from the germline V gene are SGHAT and FQDESV (reference sequence). This CDR3 comprises 15 residues. Losses at the gene ends were 6 bases for V and 14 bases for J; bases not matched to a gene: 13. The CDR3 spells CASRRKMGQGTSLHF. CDR3 coding DNA: TGTGCCAGCAGAAGAAAGATGGGACAGGGGACCTCCCTCCACTTT.

The chain carries TRBV15 and TRBJ2-5; D possibly corresponds to TRBD1 (6 bases). The germline V gene encodes CDR1 LNHNV and CDR2 YYDKDF (reference sequence). The CDR3 extends over 15 amino acids. The V end was cut by 5 bases, the J end by 1 base, with 14 bases between. The CDR3 nucleotides are TGTGCCACCAGCGGACACCGGGACACCCAAGAGACCCAGTACTTC. It codes for CATSGHRDTQETQYF.

This sequence joins TRBV30 and TRBJ2-1; 8 bases agree with TRBD1. This CDR3 has 13 amino acids. V lost 2 bases and J lost 10; bases outside the gene matches: 7. Germline lookup yields CDR1 GTSNPN and CDR2 SVGIG (reference sequence). For the CDR3, the DNA is TGTGCCTGGAGTATCCACGGACAGGGCGAGCAGTTCTTC. This sequence encodes CAWSIHGQGEQFF.

This clone was picked up one time. The chain recombines TRBV12-3 or TRBV12-4 with TRBJ1-3; D is ambiguous. Trimming took 3 bases from V and 1 from J, leaving 4 bases between them. The CDR3 has 13 amino acids. This CDR3 reads CASSFISGNTIYF. The CDR3 DNA sequence: TGTGCCAGCAGTTTTATTTCTGGAAACACCATATATTTT.

The rearrangement joins TRBV11-3 to TRBJ2-7, with TRBD1 matching over 8 bases. The germline gives CDR1 SGHNT, CDR2 YENEEA. This CDR3 region has 15 residues. V shed 5 bases and J 3 bases; nucleotides not matched to a gene: 9. CDR3 residues: CASSLRTGTGYEQYF. The CDR3 coding sequence is TGTGCCAGCAGCCTAAGGACAGGGACAGGCTACGAGCAGTACTTC.

The gene calls are TRBV12-3 or TRBV12-4 and TRBJ1-2; unclear D gene. The CDR3 spans 12 residues. V dropped 5 bases and J dropped 4 bases, with 8 bases sitting between them. The DNA for the CDR3 is TGTGCCAGCAGTCACTCGTCCTATGGCTACACCTTC. It yields the protein CASSHSSYGYTF.

The chain recombines TRBV11-2 with TRBJ2-1; no definite D call. V was cut by 10 bases and J by 6 bases, with 13 bases left in between. There are 12 residues in the CDR3. Germline lookup yields CDR1 SGHAT and CDR2 FQNNGV. The CDR3 DNA sequence: TGTGCCACCAGGCGACCAGGCAATGAGCAGTTCTTC. Its translation: CATRRPGNEQFF. Full variable domain (missing parts from reference TRBV11-2 and TRBJ2-1): EAGVAQSPRYKIIEKRQSVAFWCNPISGHATLYWYQQILGQGPKLLIQFQNNGVVDDSQLPKDRFSAERLKGVDSTLKIQPAKLEDSAVYLCATRRPGNEQFFGPGTRLTVL.

The chain links TRBV3-1 (or the pseudogene TRBV3-2) to TRBJ2-3; D is uncertain. The germline V gene encodes CDR1 LGHDT and CDR2 YNNKEL (reference sequence). Trimming pared 0 bases from V and 0 bases from J, leaving 16 bases between. CDR3 size: 18 residues. CDR3 protein: CASSQEVQPFSSTDTQYF. The CDR3 nucleotides read TGTGCCAGCAGCCAAGAGGTCCAACCATTTTCTAGCACAGATACGCAGTATTTT.

This clone was seen only once. The V call is TRBV3-1 (or the pseudogene TRBV3-2), the J call TRBJ1-2; D not certain. The ends were cut back, 0 bases at V and 8 bases at J, with 16 bases in the middle. Germline CDR1 and CDR2: LGHDT and YNNKEL (reference sequence). The CDR3 contains 15 residues. The CDR3 bases are TGTGCCAGCAGCCAAGATCTGGCCAGCCTGATGGGCTACACCTTC. Translating it yields CASSQDLASLMGYTF.

CDR3 in amino acids: CASSLKGRGDGELFF. The CDR3 nucleotides read TGTGCCAGCAGCTTAAAAGGAAGAGGGGACGGGGAGCTGTTTTTT. J is TRBJ2-2 and V is TRBV7-3; D may correspond to TRBD1 or TRBD2 (5 bases each). Germline lookup yields CDR1 SGHTA and CDR2 FQGTGA. The V end was cut by 1 base, the J end by 7 bases, with 13 bases between. The CDR3 is made up of 15 amino acids.

The chain has TRBV4-2 and TRBJ2-7, with D maybe TRBD2 (5 bases). There are 15 residues in the CDR3. V lost 0 bases, J lost 7 bases, and 16 bases lay in between. Per the germline V gene, CDR1 is LGHNA and CDR2 is YNFKEQ. CDR3 sequence reads: CASSQELDPRGEQYF. CDR3 in DNA: TGTGCCAGCAGCCAAGAGCTCGATCCCCGAGGGGAGCAGTACTTC.

This chain joins TRBV28 and TRBJ1-6; D perhaps matches TRBD1 (5 bases). Per the germline V gene, CDR1 is MDHEN and CDR2 is SYDVKM. This CDR3 region has 12 residues. V was clipped by 4 bases and J by 14 bases, with 12 bases between them. The CDR3 here is CASSSPGKALHF. CDR3 nucleotide sequence: TGTGCCAGCAGTTCCCCAGGGAAGGCCCTCCACTTT.

The chain couples TRBV5-1 to TRBJ1-5, with D perhaps TRBD1 (5 bases). CDR1 is SGHRS and CDR2 is YFSETQ in the germline V gene. The CDR3 runs to 13 residues. The V and J ends lost 4 bases and 6 bases respectively, with 11 bases between them. CDR3 nucleotides: TGCGCCAGCAGCGAGGGGTCCGGTCAGCCCCAGCATTTT. Protein product: CASSEGSGQPQHF. The full variable domain, its missing parts supplied by reference TRBV5-1 and TRBJ1-5, is KAGVTQTPRYLIKTRGQQVTLSCSPISGHRSVSWYQQTPGQGLQFLFEYFSETQRNKGNFPGRFSGRQFSNSRSEMNVSTLELGDSALYLCASSEGSGQPQHFGDGTRLSIL.

The chain is built from TRBV4-3 and TRBJ2-3, with D possibly being TRBD1 (5 bases). The V end lost 2 bases, the J end lost 0 bases, and 12 bases lay between the germline ends. CDR1 and CDR2 from the germline V gene are LGHNA and YSLEER. The CDR3 has 16 residues. CDR3 protein: CASSQSQGTSTDTQYF. The CDR3 DNA reads TGCGCCAGCAGCCAATCTCAGGGTACTAGCACAGATACGCAGTATTTT.

V gene TRBV29-1 combines with J gene TRBJ2-5; TRBD1 aligns across 9 bases. With 4 bases clipped from V and 2 bases from J, the junction kept 14 bases outside the gene matches. There are 17 residues in the CDR3. Germline V CDR1 and CDR2: SQVTM, ANQGSEA. The CDR3 nucleotides read TGCAGCGTTGTCGTGGACAGGGGACACCGACTTCAAGAGACCCAGTACTTC. Residues: CSVVVDRGHRLQETQYF.

J is TRBJ2-3 and V is TRBV6-6; 7 nucleotides align to TRBD2. V gave up 4 bases and J gave up 2 bases; unmatched junction bases: 6. The CDR3 extends over 15 amino acids. Germline assignment: CDR1 MNHNY and CDR2 SVGAGI (reference sequence). The CDR3 loop is CASSFSGGSTDTQYF. CDR3 nucleotides: TGTGCCAGCAGTTTTTCCGGGGGGTCCACAGATACGCAGTATTTT.

The chain recombines TRBV10-2 with TRBJ1-4; TRBD1 aligns across 8 bases. CDR3 length: 14 amino acids. The V gene end was trimmed by 5 bases and the J gene end by 6 bases; junction bases not matched to a gene: 5. Germline V gene data show CDR1 as WSHSY and CDR2 as SAAADI. CDR3 sequence reads: CASSWTGMDEKLFF. The DNA for the CDR3 is TGCGCCAGCAGTTGGACAGGGATGGATGAAAAACTGTTTTTT.

The chain combines TRBV3-1 (or the pseudogene TRBV3-2) with TRBJ2-7, with TRBD2 identical over 13 bases. J lost 1 base, V lost 4 bases, and 13 bases had no gene match. Looked up from germline, CDR1 is LGHDT and CDR2 is YNNKEL (reference sequence). The CDR3 is 19 residues long. The CDR3 sequence: CASSLRPGLAGRKSYEQYF. CDR3 sequence (DNA): TGTGCCAGCAGCCTACGCCCGGGACTAGCGGGACGAAAATCCTACGAGCAGTACTTC.

The chain joins TRBV7-9 to TRBJ1-1; D is undetermined. This CDR3 comprises 13 residues. Germline V CDR1 and CDR2: SEHNR, FQNEAQ (reference sequence). V lost 5 bases to trimming and J lost 7 bases, with 14 bases between them. CDR3 coding DNA: TGTGCCAGCAGCGCCCGAGGAACCAATGAAGCTTTCTTT. Its protein product is CASSARGTNEAFF.

The rearrangement uses TRBV7-2 and TRBJ1-2, with D tentatively TRBD1 (6 bases). There are 14 residues in the CDR3. The germline V gene has CDR1 SGHTA and CDR2 FQGNSA. Trimming stripped 1 base from V and 8 bases from J, with 14 bases between. CDR3 region: CASSLGGRTVGYTF. CDR3 DNA: TGTGCCAGCAGCTTAGGGGGGCGGACAGTGGGCTACACCTTC.

V is TRBV3-1 (or the pseudogene TRBV3-2) and J is TRBJ2-7; 9 bases align to TRBD2. V shed 1 base and J 3 bases; nucleotides not matched to a gene: 4. The V gene's germline CDR1 is LGHDT and CDR2 YNNKEL (reference sequence). This CDR3 contains 15 residues. CDR3 in DNA: TGTGCCAGCAGCCAAGTTCGGACTAGCGACTACGAGCAGTACTTC. Translation gives CASSQVRTSDYEQYF.

The CDR3 reads CASSLNNYGYTF. The CDR3 region has the DNA TGTGCCAGCAGCTTAAACAACTATGGCTACACCTTC. V usage is TRBV7-2 and J usage is TRBJ1-2; D gene ambiguous. Looked up from germline, CDR1 is SGHTA and CDR2 is FQGNSA. The CDR3 consists of 12 residues. Trimming took off 2 bases at V and 2 bases at J, with 3 bases between the two ends.